One sample yielded the 10 T cell receptor beta chains listed below, sequenced in a study of CD8 T cells in Susac syndrome. It was with random hexamers that roughly 0.45 to 1 ug RNA was reverse transcribed. One entry per CDR3 protein results from TCRdb running MiXCR on the immunoSEQ multiplex PCR reads. The repertoire holds more than 250,000 distinct CDR3 sequences, with roughly 94% as singletons. Source material: CD4+ T cells from PBMCs. The receptor set was obtained from a human donor with multiple sclerosis.

This sequence joins TRBV10-1 and TRBJ2-2, with D hard to call. Germline loops: CDR1 WNHNN, CDR2 SYGVQD (reference sequence). V lost 0 bases, J lost 8 bases, and 4 bases lay in between. CDR3 length equals 12 residues. Written as DNA, the CDR3 is TGCGCCAGCAGTGAGTCCTCAGGGGAGCTGTTTTTT. Residues: CASSESSGELFF.

This chain joins TRBV11-2 and TRBJ2-2; D uncertain. CDR1 is SGHAT, CDR2 FQNNGV, per germline. The V end was cut by 5 bases, the J end by 5 bases, with 12 bases between. The CDR3 has 14 amino acids. CDR3 in DNA: TGTGCCAGCAGCCCTCCCCCAGTAACCGGGGAGCTGTTTTTT. This translates into CASSPPPVTGELFF.

The genes are TRBV3-1 and TRBJ2-7; D is ambiguous. Trimming took off 0 bases at V and 5 bases at J, with 5 bases between the two ends. The CDR3 is 12 residues long. Germline CDR1 and CDR2: LGHDT and YNNKEL (reference sequence). In DNA form, the CDR3 reads TGTGCCAGCAGCCAAGACCTAGACGAGCAGTACTTC. Translation: CASSQDLDEQYF.

The chain combines TRBV20-1 with TRBJ1-4, with D hard to call. Germline V gene data show CDR1 as DFQATT and CDR2 as SNEGSKA (reference sequence). Trimming left V 3 bases short and J 12 bases short, with 17 bases between. The CDR3 has 13 amino acids. In nucleotides, the CDR3 is TGCAGTGCTAGGTTGTCGGGGAATGGGGAACTGTTTTTT. Translation gives CSARLSGNGELFF.

Remarks on this clonotype: At one of its ends the junction is not consistent with the germline gene, which may arise from a read error. The chain combines TRBV6-5 with TRBJ1-1; 7 positions agree with TRBD1. The CDR3 loop spans 15 amino acids. Germline V gives CDR1 MNHEY, CDR2 SVGAGI. CDR3 residues: CASSVGTVMNTEAFF. The CDR3 nucleotides read TGTGCCAGCAGCGTCGGGACAGTTATGAACACTGAAGCCTTCTTT.

The chain uses TRBV6-2 or TRBV6-3 and TRBJ1-5; tentatively, D is TRBD1 (5 bases). The CDR3 is 16 amino acids. The V and J ends lost 0 bases and 4 bases respectively, with 13 bases between them. Germline V gene lookup returns CDR1 MNHEY and CDR2 SVGEGT. DNA of the CDR3: TGTGCCAGCAGTTACTCGTTATCAGGGCCTAATCAGCCCCAGCATTTT. As protein: CASSYSLSGPNQPQHF.

The genes are TRBV28 and TRBJ1-2; D is unresolved. This CDR3 comprises 15 residues. V lost 3 bases and J lost 4, with 15 bases in between. The germline CDR1 and CDR2 sequences are MDHEN and SYDVKM. The CDR3 here is CASSFLGTDFYGYTF. The CDR3 region has the DNA TGTGCCAGCAGTTTTCTAGGAACAGACTTCTATGGCTACACCTTC.

V is TRBV7-9 and J is TRBJ2-1, with TRBD2 identical over 10 bases. Germline V lookup: CDR1 SEHNR, CDR2 FQNEAQ (reference sequence). J was trimmed by 7 bases and V by 2 bases; bases with no gene match: 8. CDR3 length: 16 residues. Here the CDR3 reads CASSLLAGVLKNEQFF. The CDR3 DNA follows: TGTGCCAGCAGCTTACTAGCGGGAGTTTTAAAAAATGAGCAGTTCTTC. Drawing the rest from reference TRBV7-9 and TRBJ2-1, the complete variable domain is DTGVSQNPRHKITKRGQNVTFRCDPISEHNRLYWYRQTLGQGPEFLTYFQNEAQLEKSRLLSDRFSAERPKGSFSTLEIQRTEQGDSAMYLCASSLLAGVLKNEQFFGPGTRLTVL.

The chain couples TRBV20-1 to TRBJ2-7; 8 bases map to TRBD1. Germline CDR1 DFQATT, CDR2 SNEGSKA (reference sequence). Trimming at V came to 3 bases and at J to 7 bases, leaving 8 bases not matched to a gene. The CDR3 contains 13 residues. The CDR3 is CSASSGTGGEQYF. CDR3 nucleotides: TGCAGTGCTAGCTCCGGGACAGGAGGAGAGCAGTACTTC.

The chain employs TRBV5-4 and TRBJ2-1, with D perhaps being TRBD1 or TRBD2 (5 bases each). The V and J ends lost 0 bases and 0 bases respectively, with 10 bases between them. The V gene's germline CDR1 is SGHNT and CDR2 YYREEE (reference sequence). The CDR3 runs 16 residues. The CDR3 loop reads CASSLGGVSSYNEQFF. The CDR3 coding sequence is TGTGCCAGCAGCTTGGGAGGGGTCAGCTCCTACAATGAGCAGTTCTTC.